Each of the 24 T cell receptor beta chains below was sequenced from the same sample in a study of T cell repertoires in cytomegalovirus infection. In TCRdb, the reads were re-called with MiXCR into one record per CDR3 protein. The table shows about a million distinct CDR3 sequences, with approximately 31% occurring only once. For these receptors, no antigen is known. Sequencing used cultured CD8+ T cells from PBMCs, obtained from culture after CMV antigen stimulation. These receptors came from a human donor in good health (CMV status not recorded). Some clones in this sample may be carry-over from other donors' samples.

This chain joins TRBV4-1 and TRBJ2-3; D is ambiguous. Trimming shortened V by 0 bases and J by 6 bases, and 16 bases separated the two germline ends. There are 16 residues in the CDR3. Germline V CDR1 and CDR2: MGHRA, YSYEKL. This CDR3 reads CASSQDRVAARDTQYF. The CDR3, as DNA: TGCGCCAGCAGCCAAGATAGAGTAGCAGCCCGGGATACGCAGTATTTT.

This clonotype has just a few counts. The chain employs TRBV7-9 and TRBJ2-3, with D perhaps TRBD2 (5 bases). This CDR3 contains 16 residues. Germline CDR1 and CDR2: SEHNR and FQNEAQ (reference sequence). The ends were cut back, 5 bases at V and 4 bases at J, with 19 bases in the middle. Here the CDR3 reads CASSRPGRPVADTQYF. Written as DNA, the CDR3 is TGTGCCAGCAGCAGGCCGGGAAGACCCGTCGCAGATACGCAGTATTTT.

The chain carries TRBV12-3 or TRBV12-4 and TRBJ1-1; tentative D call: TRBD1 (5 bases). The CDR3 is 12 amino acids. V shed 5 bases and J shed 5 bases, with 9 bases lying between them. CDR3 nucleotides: TGTGCCAGCAGTCCAGGGTGGACTGAAGCTTTCTTT. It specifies CASSPGWTEAFF.

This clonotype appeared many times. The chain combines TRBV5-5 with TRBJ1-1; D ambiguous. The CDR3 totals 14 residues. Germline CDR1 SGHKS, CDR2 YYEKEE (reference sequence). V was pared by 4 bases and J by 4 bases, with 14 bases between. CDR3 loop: CASSPAGRITEAFF. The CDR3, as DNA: TGTGCCAGCAGCCCCGCGGGTAGGATCACTGAAGCTTTCTTT.

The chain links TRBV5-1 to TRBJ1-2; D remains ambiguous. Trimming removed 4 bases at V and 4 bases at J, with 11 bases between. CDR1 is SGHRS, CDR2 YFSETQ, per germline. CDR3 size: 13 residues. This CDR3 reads CASSAGRIYGYTF. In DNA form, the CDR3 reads TGCGCCAGCAGCGCCGGACGGATCTATGGCTACACCTTC.

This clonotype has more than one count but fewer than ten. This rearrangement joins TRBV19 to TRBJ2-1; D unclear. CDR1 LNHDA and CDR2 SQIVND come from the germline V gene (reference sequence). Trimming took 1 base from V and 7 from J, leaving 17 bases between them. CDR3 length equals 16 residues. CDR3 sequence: CASSIAATTLGNEQFF. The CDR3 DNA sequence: TGTGCCAGTAGTATAGCCGCAACAACTCTGGGGAATGAGCAGTTCTTC.

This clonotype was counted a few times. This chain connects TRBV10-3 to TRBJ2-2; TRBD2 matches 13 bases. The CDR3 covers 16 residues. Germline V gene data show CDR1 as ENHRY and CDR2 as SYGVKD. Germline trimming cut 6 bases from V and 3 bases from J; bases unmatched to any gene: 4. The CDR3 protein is CAISFGTSGDTGELFF. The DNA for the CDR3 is TGTGCCATCAGCTTTGGGACTAGCGGGGACACCGGGGAGCTGTTTTTT.

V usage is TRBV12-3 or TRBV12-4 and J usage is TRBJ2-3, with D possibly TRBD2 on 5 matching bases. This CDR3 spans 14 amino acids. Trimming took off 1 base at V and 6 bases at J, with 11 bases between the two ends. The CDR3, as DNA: TGTGCCAGCAGTTTAGGGACGGAGGAGGATACGCAGTATTTT. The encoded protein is CASSLGTEEDTQYF.

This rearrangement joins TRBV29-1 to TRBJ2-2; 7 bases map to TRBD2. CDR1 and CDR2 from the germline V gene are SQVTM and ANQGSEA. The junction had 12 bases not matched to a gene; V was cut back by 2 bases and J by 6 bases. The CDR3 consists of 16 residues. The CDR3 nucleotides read TGCAGCGTTGAATCAGTAGGGGAGGGAAAGGCCGGGGAGCTGTTTTTT. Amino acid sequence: CSVESVGEGKAGELFF.

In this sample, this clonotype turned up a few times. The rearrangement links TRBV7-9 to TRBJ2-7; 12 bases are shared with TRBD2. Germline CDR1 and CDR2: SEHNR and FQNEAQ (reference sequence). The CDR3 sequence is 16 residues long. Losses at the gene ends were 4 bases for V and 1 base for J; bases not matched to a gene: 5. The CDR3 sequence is CASSSPLAGGSYEQYF. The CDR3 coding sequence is TGTGCCAGCAGCTCACCACTAGCGGGGGGTTCCTACGAGCAGTACTTC.

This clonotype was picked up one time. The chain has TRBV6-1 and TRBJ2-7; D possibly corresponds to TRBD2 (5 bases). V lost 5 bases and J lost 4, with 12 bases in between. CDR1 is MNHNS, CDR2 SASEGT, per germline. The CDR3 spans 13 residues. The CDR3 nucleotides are TGTGCCAGCAGTCTTAGCGTATTGTACGAGCAGTACGTC. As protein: CASSLSVLYEQYV.

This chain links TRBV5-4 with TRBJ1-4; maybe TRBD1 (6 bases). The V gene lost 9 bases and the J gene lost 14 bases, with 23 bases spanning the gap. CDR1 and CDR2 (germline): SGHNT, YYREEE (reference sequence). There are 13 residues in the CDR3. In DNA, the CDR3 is TGTGCCACCTCCCTAGACACAACCCAGGGGCTGTTTTTT. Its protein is CATSLDTTQGLFF.

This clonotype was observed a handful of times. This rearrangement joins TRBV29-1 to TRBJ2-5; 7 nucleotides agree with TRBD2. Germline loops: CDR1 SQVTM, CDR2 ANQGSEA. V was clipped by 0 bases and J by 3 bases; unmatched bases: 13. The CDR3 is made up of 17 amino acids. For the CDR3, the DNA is TGCAGCGTTGAAGATTGGGGAGGGGAGGGATCGAAAGAGACCCAGTACTTC. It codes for CSVEDWGGEGSKETQYF.

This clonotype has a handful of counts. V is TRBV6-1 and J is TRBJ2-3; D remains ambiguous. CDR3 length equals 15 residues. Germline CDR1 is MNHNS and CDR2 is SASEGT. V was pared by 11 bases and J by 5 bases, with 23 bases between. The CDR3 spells CAAHPGPAAQDTQYF. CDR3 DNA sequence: TGTGCCGCTCACCCGGGTCCCGCCGCCCAAGATACGCAGTATTTT.

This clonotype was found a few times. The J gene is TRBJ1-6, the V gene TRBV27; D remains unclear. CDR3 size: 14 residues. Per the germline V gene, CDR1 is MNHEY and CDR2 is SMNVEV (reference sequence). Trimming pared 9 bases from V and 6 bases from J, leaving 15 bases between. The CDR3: CASMKGNRNSPLHF. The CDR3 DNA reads TGTGCCAGTATGAAAGGGAACCGTAATTCACCCCTCCACTTT.

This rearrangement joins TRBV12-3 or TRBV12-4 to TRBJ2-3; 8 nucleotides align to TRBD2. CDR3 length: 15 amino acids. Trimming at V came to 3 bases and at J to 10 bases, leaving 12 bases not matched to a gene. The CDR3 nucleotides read TGTGCCAGCAGTTTTTCCGGGGGGGCCGCGATTTCGCAGTATTTT. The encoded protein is CASSFSGGAAISQYF.

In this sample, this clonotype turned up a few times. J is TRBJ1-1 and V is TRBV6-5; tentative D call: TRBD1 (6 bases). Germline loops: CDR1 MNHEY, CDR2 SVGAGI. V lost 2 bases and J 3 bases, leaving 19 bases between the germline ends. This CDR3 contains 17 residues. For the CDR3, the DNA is TGTGCCAGCAGTTACGACAGGTGGTCTGGGCGGGACACTGAAGCTTTCTTT. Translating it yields CASSYDRWSGRDTEAFF.

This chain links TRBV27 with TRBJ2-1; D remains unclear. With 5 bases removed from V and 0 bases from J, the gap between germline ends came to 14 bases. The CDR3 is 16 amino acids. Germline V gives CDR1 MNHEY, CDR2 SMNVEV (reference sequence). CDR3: CASSLLGVGSYNEQFF. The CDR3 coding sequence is TGTGCCAGCAGTCTTCTAGGTGTGGGCTCCTACAATGAGCAGTTCTTC.

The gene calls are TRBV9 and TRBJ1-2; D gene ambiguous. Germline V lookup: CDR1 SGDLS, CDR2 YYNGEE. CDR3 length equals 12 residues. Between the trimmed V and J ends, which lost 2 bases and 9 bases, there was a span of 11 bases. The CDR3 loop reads CASSVAGDRYTF. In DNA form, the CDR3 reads TGTGCCAGCAGCGTGGCGGGCGATCGCTACACCTTC.

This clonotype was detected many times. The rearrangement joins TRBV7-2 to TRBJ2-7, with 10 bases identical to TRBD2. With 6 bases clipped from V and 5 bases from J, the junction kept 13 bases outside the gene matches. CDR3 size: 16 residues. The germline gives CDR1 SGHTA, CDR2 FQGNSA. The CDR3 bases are TGTGCCAGCAGTTCTACCCTACTAGCGGGGTCCGACGAGCAGTACTTC. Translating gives CASSSTLLAGSDEQYF.

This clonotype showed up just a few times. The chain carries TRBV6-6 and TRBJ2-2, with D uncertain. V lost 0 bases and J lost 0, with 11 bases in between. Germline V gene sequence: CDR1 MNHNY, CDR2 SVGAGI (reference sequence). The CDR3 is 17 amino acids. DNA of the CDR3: TGTGCCAGCAGTTACTCTTTAGGGCGGTCGAACACCGGGGAGCTGTTTTTT. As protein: CASSYSLGRSNTGELFF.

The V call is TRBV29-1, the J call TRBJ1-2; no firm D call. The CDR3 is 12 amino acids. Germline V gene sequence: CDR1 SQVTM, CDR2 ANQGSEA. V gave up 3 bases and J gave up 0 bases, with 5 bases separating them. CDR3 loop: CSVDLSNYGYTF. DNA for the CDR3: TGCAGCGTTGACCTATCTAACTATGGCTACACCTTC.

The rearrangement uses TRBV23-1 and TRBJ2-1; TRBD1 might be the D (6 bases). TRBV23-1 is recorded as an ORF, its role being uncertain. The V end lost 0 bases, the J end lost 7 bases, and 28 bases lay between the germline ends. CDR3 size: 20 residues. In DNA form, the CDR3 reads TGCGCCAGCAGTCAATCGAGAGGGATCATTGACACAGGGAATTGTAATGAGCAGTTCTTC. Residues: CASSQSRGIIDTGNCNEQFF.

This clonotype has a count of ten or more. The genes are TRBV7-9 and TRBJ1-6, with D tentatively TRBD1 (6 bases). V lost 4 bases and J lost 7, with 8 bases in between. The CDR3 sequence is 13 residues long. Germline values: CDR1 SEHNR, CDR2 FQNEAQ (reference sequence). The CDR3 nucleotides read TGTGCCAGCAGCTCAGGGGTGAATTCACCCCTCCACTTT. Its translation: CASSSGVNSPLHF. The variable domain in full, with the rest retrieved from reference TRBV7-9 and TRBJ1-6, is DTGVSQNPRHKITKRGQNVTFRCDPISEHNRLYWYRQTLGQGPEFLTYFQNEAQLEKSRLLSDRFSAERPKGSFSTLEIQRTEQGDSAMYLCASSSGVNSPLHFGNGTRLTVT.